This TCR beta chain was sequenced for a study of T-cell memory formation after mild COVID-19. Study-level background: Most TCR clusters belonged to a single donor.

CDR1 and CDR2 (germline): KGHSH, LQKENI. The CDR3 is 15 amino acids. V lost 4 bases to trimming and J lost 3 bases; unmatched junction nucleotides: 7. Study-wide results and limits: Contracting clones from day 15 to 85 had balanced CD4/CD8; later expanders favoured CD4+. Among contracting clones, CD4+ were mainly CM/EM and CD8+ enriched in EMRA. Second-wave clones peaking on day 37 lacked confirmed SARS-CoV-2 specificity.

MiXCR was run by TCRdb on the 5' RACE reads, yielding one entry per CDR3 protein. The sample has under 650,000 distinct CDR3 sequences; under 20% are singletons. A remark on this clonotype: Its antigen is as yet unknown.

The source of this sequence is an adult woman who had mild COVID-19 (a few samples of this study predate the infection). Cell type and time point are not known. Sample: PBMCs or a T cell subset sorted from them (not recorded which). This chain connects TRBV18 to TRBJ2-7, with TRBD2 identical over 9 bases. This chain's CDR3 is CASSLGLAFLYEQYF. The CDR3 nucleotides are TGTGCCAGCTCACTCGGACTAGCGTTCCTCTACGAGCAGTACTTC.